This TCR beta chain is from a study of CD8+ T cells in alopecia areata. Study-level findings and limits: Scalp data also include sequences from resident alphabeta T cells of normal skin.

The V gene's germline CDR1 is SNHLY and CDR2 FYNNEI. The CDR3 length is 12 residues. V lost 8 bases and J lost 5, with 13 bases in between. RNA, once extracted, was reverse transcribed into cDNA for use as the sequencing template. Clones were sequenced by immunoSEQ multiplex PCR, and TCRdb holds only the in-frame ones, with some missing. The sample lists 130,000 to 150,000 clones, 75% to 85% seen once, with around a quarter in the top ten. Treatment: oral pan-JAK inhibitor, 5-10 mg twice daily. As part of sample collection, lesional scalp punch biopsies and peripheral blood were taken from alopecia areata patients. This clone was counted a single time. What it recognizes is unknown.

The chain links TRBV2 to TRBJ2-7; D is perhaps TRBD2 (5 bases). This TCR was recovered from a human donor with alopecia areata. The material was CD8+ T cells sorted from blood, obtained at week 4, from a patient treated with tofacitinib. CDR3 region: CASSPSRHEQYF. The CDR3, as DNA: TGTGCCAGCTCCCCTAGCAGGCACGAGCAGTACTTC.